Following are 15 T cell receptor beta chains from one sample sequenced in a study of cytotoxic CD8 clonotypes in ibrutinib-treated CLL. TCRdb's table, derived via immunoSEQ multiplex PCR, lists solely in-frame clones and lacks some. Here the sample spans about 130,000 clones, 75% to 90% being singletons. The sample was PBMCs, taken after 24 months of ibrutinib treatment. The receptor set was obtained from a human donor with chronic lymphocytic leukemia.

V is TRBV27 and J is TRBJ2-5, with D tentatively TRBD1 or TRBD2 (6 bases each). This CDR3 has 16 residues. In germline, CDR1 is MNHEY, CDR2 SMNVEV (reference sequence). V lost 6 bases, J lost 5 bases, and 22 bases lay in between. The CDR3 spells CASRPELALGGETQYF. CDR3 nucleotides: TGTGCCAGCAGACCGGAACTAGCACTAGGGGGGGAGACCCAGTACTTC.

J is TRBJ2-7 and V is TRBV29-1; unclear D gene. Germline V lookup: CDR1 SQVTM, CDR2 ANQGSEA. V was shortened by 6 bases and J by 2 bases, with 17 bases between the two germline ends. This CDR3 is built from 14 residues. CDR3 bases: TGCAGCGTGAATAGAGCTGGCCCCCCCTACGAGCAGTACTTC. This sequence encodes CSVNRAGPPYEQYF.

The CDR3: CASSSGQVGNTIYF. In DNA, the CDR3 is TGTGCCAGCAGCTCGGGACAGGTTGGAAACACCATATATTTT. The chain employs TRBV7-2 and TRBJ1-3, with 8 bases matching TRBD1. Germline values: CDR1 SGHTA, CDR2 FQGNSA. This CDR3 comprises 14 residues. V shed 4 bases, J shed 3 bases, and the junction held 2 bases outside the gene matches.

The chain couples TRBV4-1 to TRBJ2-3; D is uncertain. Germline CDR1 reads MGHRA; CDR2 reads YSYEKL. This CDR3 is 12 amino acids long. The V end lost 1 base, the J end lost 5 bases, and 4 bases lay between the germline ends. In nucleotides, the CDR3 is TGCGCCAGCAGCCAAGGGGGAGATACGCAGTATTTT. Translating it yields CASSQGGDTQYF.

CDR3 residues: CASSQSAQPQHF. The CDR3, as DNA: TGTGCCAGCAGCCAATCGGCTCAGCCCCAGCATTTT. The chain carries TRBV16 and TRBJ1-5; D not resolved. Germline V gene sequence: CDR1 KGHSY, CDR2 FQNENV. This CDR3 contains 12 residues. V lost 0 bases to trimming and J lost 6 bases, with 3 bases between them.

The chain uses TRBV18 and TRBJ2-7, with D possibly called TRBD1 or TRBD2 (7 bases each). Trimming took off 3 bases at V and 3 bases at J, with 18 bases between the two ends. The CDR3 sequence is 16 residues long. CDR1 is KGHSH and CDR2 is LQKENI in the germline V gene. CDR3 sequence reads: CASSPPRGGAIYEQYF. DNA of the CDR3: TGTGCCAGCTCACCCCCCAGGGGGGGCGCGATCTACGAGCAGTACTTC.

This clone was seen only a few times. This chain links TRBV28 with TRBJ1-2; 8 bases are a match to TRBD1. The J segment lost 5 bases and the V segment lost 5 bases, leaving 10 bases of the junction unmatched. From germline, CDR1 is MDHEN and CDR2 SYDVKM. This CDR3 spans 15 amino acids. The CDR3 nucleotides read TGTGCCAGCAGTCCCTCCCGGACAGGGTCGTATGGCTACACCTTC. Residues: CASSPSRTGSYGYTF.

This clone was seen just once. The rearrangement uses TRBV29-1 and TRBJ2-5; D might be TRBD1 (5 bases). This CDR3 has 14 residues. V was pared by 4 bases and J by 2 bases, with 14 bases between. Germline CDR1 SQVTM, CDR2 ANQGSEA. The CDR3, as DNA: TGCAGCGTTGTACTGGCAGGGCGGCAAGAGACCCAGTACTTC. Encoded protein: CSVVLAGRQETQYF.

V is TRBV29-1 and J is TRBJ2-5; D is possibly TRBD2 (7 bases). This CDR3 is 15 amino acids long. Trimming removed 2 bases at V and 5 bases at J, with 18 bases between. Germline CDR1 is SQVTM and CDR2 is ANQGSEA. The CDR3, as DNA: TGCAGCGTTGAATTTTTTAGGGGGGGCAGGGAGACCCAGTACTTC. The encoded protein is CSVEFFRGGRETQYF.

V usage is TRBV7-2 and J usage is TRBJ1-5; no reliable D call. Germline CDR1 is SGHTA and CDR2 is FQGNSA. The length of the CDR3 is 14 residues. Between the trimmed V and J ends, which lost 0 bases and 4 bases, there was a span of 7 bases. The DNA for the CDR3 is TGTGCCAGCAGCTTAGCCTCACAGAATCAGCCCCAGCATTTT. This gives the protein CASSLASQNQPQHF.

V gene TRBV9 combines with J gene TRBJ2-1; a possible D gene is TRBD2 (5 bases). The CDR3 extends over 15 amino acids. Germline V lookup: CDR1 SGDLS, CDR2 YYNGEE. Trimming took 0 bases from V and 1 from J, leaving 8 bases between them. The CDR3 nucleotides are TGTGCCAGCAGCGTAGAAGTAGCGTCCTACAATGAGCAGTTCTTC. It is translated as CASSVEVASYNEQFF.

The V gene is TRBV4-1, the J gene TRBJ2-5; the match to TRBD2 covers 9 bases. Trimming at V came to 3 bases and at J to 5 bases, leaving 13 bases not matched to a gene. CDR1 is MGHRA, CDR2 YSYEKL, per germline. There are 17 residues in the CDR3. CDR3 residues: CASSQGGSRGGRETQYF. Here the CDR3 DNA reads TGCGCCAGCAGCCAGGGGGGATCGCGGGGGGGCCGCGAGACCCAGTACTTC.

The rearrangement uses TRBV5-1 and TRBJ1-4; 7 positions agree with TRBD1. Germline values: CDR1 SGHRS, CDR2 YFSETQ. V trimming: 5 bases; J trimming: 4 bases; junction bases outside the gene matches: 5. The CDR3 length is 14 residues. The CDR3 nucleotides read TGCGCCAGCAGAAGGGACAGTAATAATGAAAAACTGTTTTTT. Residues: CASRRDSNNEKLFF. Filled out from reference TRBV5-1 and TRBJ1-4, the complete variable domain reads KAGVTQTPRYLIKTRGQQVTLSCSPISGHRSVSWYQQTPGQGLQFLFEYFSETQRNKGNFPGRFSGRQFSNSRSEMNVSTLELGDSALYLCASRRDSNNEKLFFGSGTQLSVL.

This clone appeared a single time. This chain links TRBV6-1 with TRBJ1-1, with 8 bases fitting TRBD1. The V gene's germline CDR1 is MNHNS and CDR2 SASEGT. V lost 4 bases and J lost 1; bases outside the gene matches: 5. The CDR3 is 15 residues long. CDR3: CASSVRTGTNTEAFF. The CDR3 bases are TGTGCCAGCAGTGTTAGGACAGGGACGAACACTGAAGCTTTCTTT.

The V call is TRBV28, the J call TRBJ2-2; 7 nucleotides align to TRBD1. The J segment lost 3 bases and the V segment lost 7 bases, leaving 14 bases of the junction unmatched. The V gene's germline CDR1 is MDHEN and CDR2 SYDVKM. The CDR3 length is 17 residues. CDR3 sequence: CASKIYRGLVDTGELFF. In DNA, the CDR3 is TGTGCCAGCAAAATCTACAGGGGCTTGGTCGACACCGGGGAGCTGTTTTTT.